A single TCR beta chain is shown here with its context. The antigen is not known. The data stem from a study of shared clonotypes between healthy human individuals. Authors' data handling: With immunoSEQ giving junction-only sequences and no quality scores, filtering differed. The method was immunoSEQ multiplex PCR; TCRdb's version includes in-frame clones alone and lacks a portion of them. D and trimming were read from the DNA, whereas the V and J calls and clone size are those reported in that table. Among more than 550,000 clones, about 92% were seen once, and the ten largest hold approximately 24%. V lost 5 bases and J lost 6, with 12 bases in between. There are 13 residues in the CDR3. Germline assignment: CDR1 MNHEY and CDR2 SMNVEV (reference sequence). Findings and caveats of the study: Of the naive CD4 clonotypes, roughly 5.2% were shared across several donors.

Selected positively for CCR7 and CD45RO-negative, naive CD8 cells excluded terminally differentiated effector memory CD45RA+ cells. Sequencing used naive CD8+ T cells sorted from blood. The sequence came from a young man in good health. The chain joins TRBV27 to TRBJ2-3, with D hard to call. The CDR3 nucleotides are TGTGCCAGCAGTCCAATTCCCCCCGATACGCAGTATTTT. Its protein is CASSPIPPDTQYF.